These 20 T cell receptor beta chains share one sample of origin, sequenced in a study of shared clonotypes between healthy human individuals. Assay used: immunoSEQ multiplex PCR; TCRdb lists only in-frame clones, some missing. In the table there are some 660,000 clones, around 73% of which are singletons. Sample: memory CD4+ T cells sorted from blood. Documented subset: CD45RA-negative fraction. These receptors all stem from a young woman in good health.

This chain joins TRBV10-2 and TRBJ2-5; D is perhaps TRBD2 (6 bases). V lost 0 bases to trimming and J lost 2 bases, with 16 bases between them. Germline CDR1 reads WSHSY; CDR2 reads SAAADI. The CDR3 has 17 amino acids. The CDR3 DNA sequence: TGCGCCAGCAGTGAGTCTTTGGTTTGGCGGGATCAAGAGACCCAGTACTTC. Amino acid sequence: CASSESLVWRDQETQYF.

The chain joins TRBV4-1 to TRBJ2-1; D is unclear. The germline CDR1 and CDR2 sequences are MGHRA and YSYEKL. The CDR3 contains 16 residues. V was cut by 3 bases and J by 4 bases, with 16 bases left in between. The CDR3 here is CASSQVDIVFYNEQFF. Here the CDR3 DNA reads TGCGCCAGCAGCCAGGTCGACATAGTTTTTTACAATGAGCAGTTCTTC.

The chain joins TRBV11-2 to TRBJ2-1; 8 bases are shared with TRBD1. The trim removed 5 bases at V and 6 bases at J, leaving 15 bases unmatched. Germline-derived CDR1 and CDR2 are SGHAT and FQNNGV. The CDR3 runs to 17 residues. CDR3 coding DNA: TGTGCCAGCAGCCGTGGTGAAGGGACAGGAGAAGCCAATGAGCAGTTCTTC. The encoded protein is CASSRGEGTGEANEQFF.

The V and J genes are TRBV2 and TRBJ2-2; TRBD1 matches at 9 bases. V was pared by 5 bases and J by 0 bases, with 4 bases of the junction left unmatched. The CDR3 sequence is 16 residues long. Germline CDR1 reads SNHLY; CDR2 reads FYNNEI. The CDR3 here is CASSYGQGPNTGELFF. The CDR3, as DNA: TGTGCCAGCAGTTATGGACAGGGGCCGAACACCGGGGAGCTGTTTTTT.

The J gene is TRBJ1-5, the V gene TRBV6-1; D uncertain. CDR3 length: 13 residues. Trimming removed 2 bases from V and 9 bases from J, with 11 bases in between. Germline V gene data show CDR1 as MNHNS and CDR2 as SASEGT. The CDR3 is CASSESQLLPQHF. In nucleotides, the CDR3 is TGTGCCAGCAGTGAATCACAGCTTTTGCCCCAGCATTTT.

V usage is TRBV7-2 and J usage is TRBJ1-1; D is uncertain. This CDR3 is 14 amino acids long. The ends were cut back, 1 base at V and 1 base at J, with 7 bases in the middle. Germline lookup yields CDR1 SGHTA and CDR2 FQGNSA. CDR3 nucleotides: TGTGCCAGCAGCTTAGGGCAGACGAACACTGAAGCTTTCTTT. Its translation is CASSLGQTNTEAFF.

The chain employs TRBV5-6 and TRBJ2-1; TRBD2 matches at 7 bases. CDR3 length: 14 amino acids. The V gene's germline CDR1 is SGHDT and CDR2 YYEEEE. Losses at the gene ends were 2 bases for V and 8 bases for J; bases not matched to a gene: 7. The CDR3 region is CASSFRGRGDEQFF. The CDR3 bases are TGTGCCAGCAGCTTTCGCGGGAGAGGGGATGAGCAGTTCTTC.

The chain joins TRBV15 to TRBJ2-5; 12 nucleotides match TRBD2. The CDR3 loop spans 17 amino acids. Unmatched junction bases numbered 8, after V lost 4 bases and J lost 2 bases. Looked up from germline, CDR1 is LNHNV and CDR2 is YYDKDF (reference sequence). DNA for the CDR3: TGTGCCACCAGCACTTCGACTAGCGGGAGCCCGCAAGAGACCCAGTACTTC. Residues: CATSTSTSGSPQETQYF.

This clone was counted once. This CDR3 is CASSLGQATRNQPQHF. The DNA for the CDR3 is TGTGCCAGCAGTTTGGGGCAGGCCACGCGCAATCAGCCCCAGCATTTT. The chain uses TRBV28 and TRBJ1-5; tentative D call: TRBD1 (5 bases). Trimming shortened V by 3 bases and J by 2 bases, and 14 bases separated the two germline ends. The CDR3 is 16 residues long. Germline V gene sequence: CDR1 MDHEN, CDR2 SYDVKM.

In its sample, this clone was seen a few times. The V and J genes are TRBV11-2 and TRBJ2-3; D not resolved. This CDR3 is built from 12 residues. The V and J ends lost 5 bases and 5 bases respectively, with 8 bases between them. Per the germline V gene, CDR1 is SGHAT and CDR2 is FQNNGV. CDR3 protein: CASSPRGDTQYF. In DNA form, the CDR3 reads TGTGCCAGCAGCCCTCGTGGAGATACGCAGTATTTT.

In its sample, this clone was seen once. CDR3 region: CAISEGDRDRYNEQFF. The CDR3 DNA reads as TGTGCCATCAGTGAGGGGGATAGGGACCGGTACAATGAGCAGTTCTTC. The chain has TRBV10-3 and TRBJ2-1; D might be TRBD1 or TRBD2, each matching 5 bases. The CDR3 is 16 amino acids. The germline gives CDR1 ENHRY, CDR2 SYGVKD. Trimming removed 2 bases at V and 4 bases at J, with 15 bases between.

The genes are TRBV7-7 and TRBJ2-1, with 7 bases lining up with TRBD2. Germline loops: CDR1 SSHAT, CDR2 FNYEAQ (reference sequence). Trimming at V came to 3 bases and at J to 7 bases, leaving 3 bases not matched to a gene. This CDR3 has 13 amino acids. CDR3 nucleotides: TGTGCCAGCAGCTTGGGACTATTAAATGAGCAGTTCTTC. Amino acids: CASSLGLLNEQFF.

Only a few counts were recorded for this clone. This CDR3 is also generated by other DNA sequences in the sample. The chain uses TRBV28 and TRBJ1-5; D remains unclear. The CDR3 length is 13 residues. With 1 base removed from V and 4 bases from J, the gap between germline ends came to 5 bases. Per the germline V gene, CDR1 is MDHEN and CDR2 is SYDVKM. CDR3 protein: CASSLLVNQPQHF. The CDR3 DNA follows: TGTGCCAGCAGTTTATTAGTGAATCAGCCCCAGCATTTT.

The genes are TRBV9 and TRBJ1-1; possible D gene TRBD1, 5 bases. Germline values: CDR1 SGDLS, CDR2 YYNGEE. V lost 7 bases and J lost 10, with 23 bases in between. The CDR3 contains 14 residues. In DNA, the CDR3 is TGTGCCAGCGGAAGGCAGGGATCTCTTTTAGGAGCTTTCTTT. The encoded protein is CASGRQGSLLGAFF. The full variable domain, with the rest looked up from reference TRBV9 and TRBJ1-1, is DSGVTQTPKHLITATGQRVTLRCSPRSGDLSVYWYQQSLDQGLQFLIQYYNGEERAKGNILERFSAQQFPDLHSELNLSSLELGDSALYFCASGRQGSLLGAFFGQGTRLTVV.

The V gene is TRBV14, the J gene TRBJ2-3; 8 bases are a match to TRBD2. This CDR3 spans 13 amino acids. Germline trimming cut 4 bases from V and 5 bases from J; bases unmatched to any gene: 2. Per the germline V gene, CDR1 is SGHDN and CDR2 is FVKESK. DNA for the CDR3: TGTGCCAGCAGCCTCCTAGCGGGAGATACGCAGTATTTT. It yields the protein CASSLLAGDTQYF.

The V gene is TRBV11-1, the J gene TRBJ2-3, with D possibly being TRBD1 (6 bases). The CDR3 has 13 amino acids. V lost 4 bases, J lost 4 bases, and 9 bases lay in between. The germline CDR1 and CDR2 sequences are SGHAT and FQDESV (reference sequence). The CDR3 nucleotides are TGTGCCAGCAGCTCTAGACAGGCAGATACGCAGTATTTT. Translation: CASSSRQADTQYF.

The CDR3 spells CASRRAAGLFEKLFF. The CDR3 nucleotides are TGTGCCAGTAGGCGCGCGGCAGGGTTGTTTGAAAAACTGTTTTTT. The chain combines TRBV19 with TRBJ1-4; possible D gene TRBD1, 5 bases. The length of the CDR3 is 15 residues. With 6 bases removed from V and 7 bases from J, the gap between germline ends came to 18 bases. Germline CDR1 LNHDA, CDR2 SQIVND (reference sequence).

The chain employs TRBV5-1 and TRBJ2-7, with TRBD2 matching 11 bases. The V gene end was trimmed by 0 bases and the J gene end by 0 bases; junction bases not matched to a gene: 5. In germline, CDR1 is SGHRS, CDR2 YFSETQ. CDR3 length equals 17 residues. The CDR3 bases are TGCGCCAGCAGCTTGGGGATAGCGGGAGGGCCCTCCTACGAGCAGTACTTC. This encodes CASSLGIAGGPSYEQYF.

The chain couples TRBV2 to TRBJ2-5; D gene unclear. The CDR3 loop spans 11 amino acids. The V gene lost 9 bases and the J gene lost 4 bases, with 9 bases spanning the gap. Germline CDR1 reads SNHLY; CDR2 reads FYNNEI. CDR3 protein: CASQVGETQYF. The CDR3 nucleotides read TGTGCCAGTCAAGTCGGAGAGACCCAGTACTTC.

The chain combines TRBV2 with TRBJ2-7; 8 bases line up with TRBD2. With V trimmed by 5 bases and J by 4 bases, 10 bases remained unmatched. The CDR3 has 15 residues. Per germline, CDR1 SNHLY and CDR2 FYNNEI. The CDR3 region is CASSPKTSGLYEQYF. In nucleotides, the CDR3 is TGTGCCAGCAGTCCTAAAACTAGCGGACTTTACGAGCAGTACTTC.